One sample yielded the 3 T cell receptor beta chains listed below, sequenced in a study of T cell responses to AZD1222 COVID-19 vaccine. Data came from immunoSEQ multiplex PCR; TCRdb stores just in-frame clones and leaves some out. The sample yields roughly 120,000 clones, about nine tenths seen once. The sequenced sample was peripheral blood, obtained on day 0 of AZD1222 vaccination. The origin of the receptors is an adult in good health.

The gene calls are TRBV5-1 and TRBJ2-7; D unclear. Germline CDR1 reads SGHRS; CDR2 reads YFSETQ. This CDR3 comprises 16 residues. V gave up 4 bases and J gave up 1 base, with 18 bases separating them. CDR3 loop: CASSPTPPDGSYEQYF. CDR3 DNA sequence: TGCGCCAGCAGCCCCACCCCACCTGACGGTTCCTACGAGCAGTACTTC.

The chain combines TRBV6-1 with TRBJ2-5; D gene unclear. V lost 1 base, J lost 5 bases, and 2 bases lay in between. This CDR3 is built from 11 residues. Germline lookup yields CDR1 MNHNS and CDR2 SASEGT. The CDR3 nucleotides are TGTGCCAGCAGTGAAGTGGAGACCCAGTACTTC. Protein sequence: CASSEVETQYF.

The chain has TRBV6-5 and TRBJ2-5; tentatively, D is TRBD1 (6 bases). V was trimmed by 8 bases and J by 3 bases, leaving 19 bases between them. Looked up from germline, CDR1 is MNHEY and CDR2 is SVGAGI. This CDR3 is 15 amino acids long. CDR3 DNA sequence: TGTGCCAGCTCGTCCGGACAGACCATAAAAGAGACCCAGTACTTC. Translation gives CASSSGQTIKETQYF.